The present T cell receptor (beta chain) was sequenced within a study of T cells in Graves' hyperthyroidism and ophthalmopathy. Study results and limitations: The authors' 13 V-J model separated ophthalmopathy from stable hyperthyroidism. Ophthalmopathy prediction by the model preceded onset by a median approximately 6.1 months.

Researchers barred patients who had uncontrolled infection, other autoimmune disease, pregnancy or lactation. Diagnoses were established using clinical symptoms, serum thyroxine and TRAb, thyroid ultrasound and orbital computed tomography. The CDR3 spans 13 residues. CDR1 SEHNR and CDR2 FQNEAQ come from the germline V gene (reference sequence). Trimming removed 7 bases from V and 5 bases from J; junction bases left unmatched: 7. A note on this clonotype: Its antigen remains unknown.

Amplified TCR beta CDR3 regions came from RNA transcripts. When the TCR CDR3 underwent first-round RT-PCR, the HTBI primer set was used. Each CDR3 protein gets one entry after TCRdb re-called the multiplex PCR reads with MiXCR. Altogether roughly 500,000 distinct CDR3 sequences are present, around 43% being singletons, with the ten largest covering about 40%. The J gene is TRBJ2-7, the V gene TRBV7-9; 8 bases are a match to TRBD2. This sequence was found in an adult woman with Graves' disease, either hyperthyroidism or ophthalmopathy (not recorded which). The sequenced sample consisted of peripheral blood or thyroid tissue (not recorded which). CDR3 coding DNA: TGTGCCAGCACCGGGACTAGTCCGAACGAGCAGTACTTC. It is translated as CASTGTSPNEQYF.